Reported below is one TCR beta chain. The antigen is undetermined. This sample also contains other DNA sequences that code for the same CDR3. Documented treatment: 15 to 20 received Ad26.COV2.S at low or high dose, single or two shots; about 5 received placebo; per-sample allocation not given. Vaccine and placebo recipients were sampled on day 63 after the first injection. Profiling relied on immunoSEQ multiplex PCR, and the TCRdb table lists in-frame clones only, not all of them. The table has a few hundred thousand clones, 85% to 90% seen once. This sample stems from a study of Ad26.COV2.S vaccination and SARS-CoV-2 variants. Overall study: Ad26.COV2.S given intramuscularly, once or twice 56 days apart. Findings and limits, study-wide: Recipients given vaccine exceeded placebo recipients in spike-specific TCR breadth.

Sequenced here: peripheral blood, sampled in a trial of Ad26.COV2.S vaccine versus placebo. The receptor comes from a person aged 18-60 years who received the Ad26.COV2.S COVID-19 vaccine or a placebo.

CDR3 DNA: TGTGCCAGCAGCTTGGGACAGGGATCCTACAATGAGCAGTTCTTC. Its protein product is CASSLGQGSYNEQFF. The rearrangement links TRBV7-2 to TRBJ2-1, with TRBD1 matching 9 bases. V was clipped by 3 bases and J by 1 base; unmatched bases: 1. Germline loops: CDR1 SGHTA, CDR2 FQGNSA. This CDR3 region has 15 residues. Filled out from reference TRBV7-2 and TRBJ2-1, the complete variable domain reads GAGVSQSPSNKVTEKGKDVELRCDPISGHTALYWYRQSLGQGLEFLIYFQGNSAPDKSGLPSDRFSAERTGGSVSTLTIQRTQQEDSAVYLCASSLGQGSYNEQFFGPGTRLTVL.